These T cell receptor beta chains were read from a single sample in a study of T cells in Graves' hyperthyroidism and ophthalmopathy. TCRdb used MiXCR to reprocess the multiplex PCR reads, holding one entry per CDR3 protein. The data show hundreds of thousands of distinct CDR3 sequences, with under 20% seen just once and approximately 18% held by the top ten. Specimen: blood. These receptors were collected from a woman younger than 30 with Graves' ophthalmopathy. The CDR3 runs from the conserved cysteine through the conserved F or W. Each record gives: J gene, V gene, D gene, clone size, CDR3 protein, CDR3 DNA. D genes are given only for firm matches. The listing skips clone size in some rows; elsewhere it reads once, few, many or a size class.

>TRBJ2-3|TRBV28|TRBD2|many
CASSFAGVATDTQYF
TGTGCCAGCAGTTTTGCGGGAGTCGCCACAGATACGCAGTATTTT
>TRBJ2-7|TRBV30|NA|many
CAWSAGGEQYF
TGTGCCTGGAGTGCAGGGGGGGAGCAGTACTTC
>TRBJ1-5|TRBV6-1|NA|few
CASSEESGLLNQPQHF
TGTGCCAGCAGTGAAGAGTCGGGTCTCCTCAATCAGCCCCAGCATTTT
>TRBJ1-1|TRBV28|NA|many
CASETGTVNTEAFF
TGTGCCAGTGAAACAGGGACCGTGAACACTGAAGCTTTCTTT
>TRBJ1-2|TRBV29-1|TRBD1|NA
CSVAQGSYGYTF
TGCAGCGTTGCACAGGGGTCCTATGGCTACACCTTC
>TRBJ1-1|TRBV4-1|NA|NA
CASSQEGASGIPEAFF
TGCGCCAGCAGCCAAGAGGGTGCTTCGGGGATCCCTGAAGCTTTCTTT
>TRBJ1-1|TRBV2|TRBD1|many
CASNIDRDTEAFF
TGTGCCAGCAATATCGACAGGGACACTGAAGCTTTCTTT
>TRBJ2-7|TRBV3-1|NA|many
CASSSATMRSYEQYF
TGTGCCAGCAGCTCGGCCACTATGAGATCCTACGAGCAGTACTTC
>TRBJ1-6|TRBV4-1|NA|few
CASSQGGPYSSPLHF
TGCGCCAGCAGCCAAGGGGGACCGTATTCGTCACCCCTCCACTTT
>TRBJ1-2|TRBV4-1|TRBD1|NA
CASSQDTGVTNYGYTF
TGCGCCAGCAGCCAAGATACAGGGGTTACTAACTATGGCTACACCTTC
>TRBJ1-1|TRBV7-3|TRBD1|NA
CASSLTGAMNTEAFF
TGTGCCAGCAGCTTGACAGGGGCTATGAACACTGAAGCTTTCTTT
>TRBJ2-5|TRBV27|TRBD2|many
CASSSISGGTETQYF
TGTGCCAGCAGTTCTATTAGCGGGGGTACAGAGACCCAGTACTTC
>TRBJ1-1|TRBV5-4|NA|NA
CTSSPWSYSTEAFF
TGTACCAGCAGCCCTTGGAGCTATTCCACTGAAGCTTTCTTT
>TRBJ2-1|TRBV3-2|NA|NA
CASSQDLAASYNEQFF
TGTGCCAGCAGCCAAGATCTGGCAGCCTCCTACAATGAGCAGTTCTTC
>TRBJ2-7|TRBV11-2|NA|many
CASSLGGGSREQYF
TGTGCCAGCAGCTTAGGAGGGGGTAGTCGCGAGCAGTACTTC
>TRBJ2-6|TRBV10-3|NA|few
CAISESGGSTGANVLTF
TGTGCCATCAGTGAGTCGGGCGGCAGTACCGGGGCCAACGTCCTGACTTTC
>TRBJ2-5|TRBV7-2|NA|once
CASSPYSGETQYF
TGTGCCAGCAGCCCATATAGTGGGGAGACCCAGTACTTC
>TRBJ2-1|TRBV30|NA|many
CAWSSGRREQFF
TGTGCCTGGAGCTCCGGGCGGCGGGAGCAGTTCTTC
>TRBJ2-7|TRBV4-1|NA|NA
CASSQDRSIYEQYF
TGCGCCAGCAGCCAAGATAGGAGTATCTACGAGCAGTACTTC
>TRBJ1-4|TRBV2|TRBD1|NA
CASSDTGGPNEKLFF
TGTGCCAGCAGCGATACAGGGGGCCCTAATGAAAAACTGTTTTTT
>TRBJ1-5|TRBV12-3/TRBV12-4|TRBD1|few
CASSFTTGGAGQPQHF
TGTGCCAGCAGTTTCACTACAGGGGGCGCGGGTCAGCCCCAGCATTTT
>TRBJ2-5|TRBV6-5|NA|NA
CASSYVGARETQYF
TGTGCCAGCAGTTACGTGGGGGCCCGGGAGACCCAGTACTTC
>TRBJ1-1|TRBV19|NA|NA
CASSIGGRGTEAFF
TGTGCCAGTAGTATTGGGGGGCGGGGCACTGAAGCTTTCTTT
>TRBJ2-2|TRBV28|TRBD1|many
CASTKQGAIIYGDTGELFF
TGTGCCAGCACCAAACAGGGGGCGATAATCTATGGCGACACCGGGGAGCTGTTTTTT
>TRBJ2-7|TRBV28|NA|few
CASSLGTFEQYF
TGTGCCAGCAGTTTAGGTACATTCGAGCAGTACTTC
>TRBJ2-1|TRBV3-1|TRBD2|many
CASSPSSGSYNEQFF
TGTGCCAGCAGCCCCTCTAGCGGGAGTTACAATGAGCAGTTCTTC
>TRBJ1-6|TRBV6-1|NA|few
CASSERGRARFNSPLHF
TGTGCCAGCAGTGAAAGAGGCAGAGCCCGTTTTAATTCACCCCTCCACTTT
>TRBJ2-2|TRBV19|NA|NA
CASSIGTYTGELFF
TGTGCCAGTAGTATTGGCACCTACACCGGGGAGCTGTTTTTT
>TRBJ1-1|TRBV19|TRBD1|few
CASSDREVYTEAFF
TGTGCCAGTAGTGACAGGGAGGTGTACACTGAAGCTTTCTTT
>TRBJ1-4|TRBV6-1|NA|NA
CASRHGVEKLFF
TGTGCCAGCAGGCACGGTGTTGAAAAACTGTTTTTT
>TRBJ2-7|TRBV7-3|TRBD2|NA
CASSPLGGGLAESSYEQYF
TGTGCCAGCAGCCCCCTCGGGGGTGGACTAGCGGAGAGCTCCTACGAGCAGTACTTC
>TRBJ1-2|TRBV29-1|TRBD1|few
CSVNAGQKGYTF
TGCAGCGTCAATGCGGGACAGAAGGGCTACACCTTC
>TRBJ2-5|TRBV10-3|TRBD1|many
CAISGQGEQETQYF
TGTGCCATCAGTGGACAGGGGGAACAAGAGACCCAGTACTTC
>TRBJ2-5|TRBV12-3/TRBV12-4|TRBD2|NA
CASSSRGTRSQYF
TGTGCCAGCAGTTCGCGGGGGACCCGCAGTCAGTACTTC
>TRBJ2-1|TRBV7-2|NA|many
CASSSTGGNEQFF
TGTGCCAGCAGCTCAACAGGAGGCAATGAGCAGTTCTTC
>TRBJ1-1|TRBV12-3/TRBV12-4|NA|many
CASSYSGKNTEAFF
TGTGCCAGCAGCTACTCCGGGAAGAACACTGAAGCTTTCTTT
>TRBJ2-4|TRBV5-1|NA|NA
CASSLGQESSGIQYF
TGCGCCAGCAGCTTGGGACAGGAGTCATCAGGCATTCAGTACTTC
>TRBJ1-6|TRBV7-8|NA|many
CASRQATGAGNSPLHF
TGTGCCAGCAGACAAGCGACGGGCGCAGGGAATTCACCCCTCCACTTT
>TRBJ1-1|TRBV6-2/TRBV6-3|NA|NA
CASSYKGAEAFF
TGTGCCAGCAGTTACAAGGGTGCTGAAGCTTTCTTT
>TRBJ2-1|TRBV4-3|NA|NA
CASSQEKGYNEQFF
TGCGCCAGCAGCCAAGAGAAGGGTTACAATGAGCAGTTCTTC
>TRBJ2-3|TRBV15|NA|NA
CATSRAHPTDTQYF
TGTGCCACCAGCAGAGCACACCCCACAGATACGCAGTATTTT
>TRBJ2-7|TRBV6-1|TRBD1|many
CASSEAGRTGVRKEQYF
TGTGCCAGCAGTGAAGCGGGACGGACAGGGGTTCGGAAGGAGCAGTACTTC
>TRBJ1-5|TRBV19|NA|few
CASSSGRAGQPQHF
TGTGCCAGTAGCTCGGGCAGGGCTGGCCAGCCCCAGCATTTT
>TRBJ2-7|TRBV30|TRBD2|NA
CAWKRTSGRAGEQYF
TGTGCCTGGAAACGGACTAGCGGGAGGGCGGGGGAGCAGTACTTC
>TRBJ1-4|TRBV11-2|TRBD1|few
CASSLGGTGIANEKLFF
TGTGCCAGCAGCTTAGGGGGGACAGGGATTGCTAATGAAAAACTGTTTTTT
>TRBJ2-1|TRBV27|TRBD2|many
CASRRTGTSGYEQFF
TGTGCCAGCAGAAGAACCGGGACTAGTGGGTATGAGCAGTTCTTC
>TRBJ2-3|TRBV7-9|TRBD2|many
CASSSPSGESTDTQYF
TGTGCCAGCAGCTCGCCTAGCGGGGAAAGCACAGATACGCAGTATTTT
>TRBJ1-1|TRBV3-1|TRBD1|many
CASSRGLGEAFF
TGTGCCAGCAGCAGGGGGCTTGGTGAAGCTTTCTTT
>TRBJ1-6|TRBV7-9|TRBD1|NA
CASSSEGARVSPLHF
TGTGCCAGCAGCTCGGAGGGGGCGCGGGTTTCACCCCTCCACTTT
>TRBJ1-4|TRBV29-1|NA|once
CSGRDAANEKLFF
TGCAGCGGAAGGGATGCAGCTAATGAAAAACTGTTTTTT
>TRBJ2-5|TRBV6-1|NA|NA
CASRTRVKETQYF
TGTGCCAGCAGAACACGGGTGAAGGAGACCCAGTACTTC
>TRBJ1-1|TRBV5-6|NA|many
CASSLSGITEAFF
TGTGCCAGCAGTCTGTCGGGGATCACTGAAGCTTTCTTT
>TRBJ2-5|TRBV7-9|TRBD1|few
CASSFGQGSRETQYF
TGTGCCAGCAGCTTCGGACAGGGTAGTAGGGAGACCCAGTACTTC
>TRBJ2-2|TRBV12-3/TRBV12-4|NA|few
CASSLGRTTGELFF
TGTGCCAGCAGTTTAGGCAGGACGACCGGGGAGCTGTTTTTT
>TRBJ2-7|TRBV4-3|NA|NA
CASSQGGAVLGYEQYF
TGCGCCAGCAGCCAAGGTGGGGCGGTTTTAGGTTACGAGCAGTACTTC
>TRBJ2-1|TRBV29-1|NA|few
CSVVIGSYNEQFF
TGCAGCGTTGTTATAGGCTCCTACAATGAGCAGTTCTTC
>TRBJ2-1|TRBV5-1|TRBD2|many
CASSPGLAGGYNNEQFF
TGCGCCAGCAGCCCGGGACTAGCGGGAGGGTATAACAATGAGCAGTTCTTC
>TRBJ2-5|TRBV28|TRBD1|NA
CASSLIGWTGDQTQYF
TGTGCCAGCAGTTTGATTGGGTGGACAGGGGACCAGACCCAGTACTTC
>TRBJ2-5|TRBV30|NA|NA
CACLRAVQETQYF
TGTGCCTGCTTGCGGGCCGTTCAAGAGACCCAGTACTTC